Below, one T cell receptor beta chain is given with its context. This specimen comes from a study of blood T cell repertoires in COVID-19. Study-level information: Sites across the United States, Italy and Spain contributed samples from acute and convalescent COVID-19.

The V and J ends lost 3 bases and 3 bases, in that order; junction bases with no gene match: 7. Looked up from germline, CDR1 is GTSNPN and CDR2 is SVGIG (reference sequence). The CDR3 loop spans 15 amino acids. Clones were read by immunoSEQ multiplex PCR, and TCRdb kept only the in-frame ones, dropping some. The sample lists about 380,000 clones, about 88% occurring once. The study recruited people aged about 18 to 90 years across 24 US areas. The rearrangement joins TRBV30 to TRBJ2-2; 7 bases align to TRBD1. The sample was PBMCs or T cells enriched from blood (not recorded which). This receptor was obtained from a woman under 30 who had recovered from COVID-19. The CDR3 here is CAWSHRQGYTGELFF. The CDR3 nucleotides read TGTGCCTGGAGCCACAGACAGGGCTACACCGGGGAGCTGTTTTTT.